This paragraph covers one TCR beta chain sequence. Its recognized antigen is unknown. Base qualities are not provided; no much larger clone lies one nucleotide away. The sample belongs to a study of shared clonotypes between healthy human individuals (dated by TCRdb to 2018 to 2020). For the wider study: The cohort comprised two women and a few men aged 18 to 49 years. Different laboratories and diverse techniques were used to prepare libraries and sequence TCR repertoires, to increase sequencing depth and limit assay-specific biases. To estimate repertoire size and how much clonotype sharing occurs between individuals, the study deeply sequenced the blood TCR repertoires of about 5 healthy adults. For each donor, CD4 naive and CD4 memory were each given three plates, CD8 naive was given two plates, and CD8 memory was given one plate. Leukapheresis yielded between about 0.8 and 8.9 billion PBMCs per donor. The full study reports these points: When four donors were compared, the shared fraction of clonotypes was about 5.5% for naive CD4, 3% to 4% for naive CD8, about 2.4% for memory CD4, and 0.4% for memory CD8. Pairwise subsampling indicated that sequencing depth was expected to affect the degree of clonotype sharing among donors. Compared with non-shared clonotypes, the clonotypes found in all four sorted-subset donors had higher generation probabilities. Sampling was limited to blood, and TCR repertoires in tissue likely differ from TCR repertoires in blood. Even with the large sequencing depth, rarefaction of the sorted-subset datasets indicated that sequencing was incomplete. Because the study included only a small number of donors, the genetic and exposure-history diversity represented was limited. Estimated clonotype richness was generally larger for naive than for memory subsets.

From the cysteine through the phenylalanine, the CDR3 covers 13 amino acids. Of all the DNA, just the CDR3 is kept, 39 bases in frame from base 1. V is shortened by 5 bases, J by 7 bases, and the region joining them spans 12 bases. Sequences MNHEY (CDR1) and SMNVEV (CDR2) are obtained from the germline V gene (reference sequence). TCR CDR3 regions were amplified from genomic DNA by multiplex PCR using the deep immunoSEQ assay. Extracted genomic DNA from each cell subset was spread evenly across all wells of several immunoSEQ 96-well plates, with each plate serving as a replicate. Each replicate PCR for sorted subsets received roughly 200 ng genomic DNA, equal to tens of thousands of T cell genomes. Purified libraries were quantified with a Qubit 3.0 fluorometer, sized on a Bioanalyzer 2100, and re-quantified with the KAPA Library Quantification kit. Every immunoSEQ 96-well plate was sequenced on a separate single-read 150-cycle Illumina NextSeq 550 flow cell. On the authors' methods: Because only junctional sequences without quality scores were contained in the immunoSEQ output, filtering matching that applied to full-length reads could not be performed. To assign V/J genes and CDR3, sequences were annotated using PyIR, a Python wrapper for IgBLAST v1.9, with IMGT germline references. Any read was removed if the V/J assignment was weak (E-value above 1e-6), the CDR3 was missing, or the read contained stop codons, out-of-frame junctions, or ambiguous translated residues. A V3J clonotype was defined by an identical inferred V gene, J gene, and CDR3 amino acid sequence. Percentage overlap between repertoires was computed as shared unique clonotypes divided by the size of the smaller repertoire. RTK rarefaction, the Chao1 estimator, and Recon v2.1 estimates of unobserved clonotypes were used to assess repertoire richness. Generation probabilities were computed with OLGA for all TCRbeta clonotypes obtained by the gDNA method from several donors. Drawn from immuneACCESS, this table holds only the in-frame rearrangements with V and J called that TCRdb kept. Clones are partly lost; checked studies trace under half to an unresolved V gene and leave the rest unexplained. Clone size and the V and J calls come from that table; the DNA yielded D and trimming. A total of over 800,000 clones appear in this sample, 80% to 95% of them only once. The leading ten clones occupy 24% of the sample.

CD8 naive samples were CD45RO-negative cells positively selected for CCR7, giving a CD45RA+CCR7+ population that excluded TemRA cells. Healthy HIV-negative adults with no recently reported acute infections or vaccinations were included as donors. Only Caucasian adults living in Nashville, Tennessee, USA were represented among the donors. After blood collection by leukapheresis, PBMCs were isolated using Ficoll-Histopaque density gradient centrifugation and then cryopreserved in the vapor phase of liquid nitrogen. Analytical flow cytometry was used to check the purity and quantity of each magnetically sorted T cell population. Genomic DNA was isolated from every sorted fraction and measured by UV absorbance on a Nanodrop 2000c.

The chain is encoded by TRBV27 joined to TRBJ2-1; the D segment could be TRBD2, given 6 matching bases. Specimen: naive CD8+ T cells sorted from blood. The sample's cell subset or site label is to be understood as: CD45RA+CCR7+. This clonotype originated in a man in his thirties or forties in good health. The sequence in DNA is TGTGCCAGCAGTGTACATGGGAGGAATGAGCAGTTCTTC. It translates as CASSVHGRNEQFF.